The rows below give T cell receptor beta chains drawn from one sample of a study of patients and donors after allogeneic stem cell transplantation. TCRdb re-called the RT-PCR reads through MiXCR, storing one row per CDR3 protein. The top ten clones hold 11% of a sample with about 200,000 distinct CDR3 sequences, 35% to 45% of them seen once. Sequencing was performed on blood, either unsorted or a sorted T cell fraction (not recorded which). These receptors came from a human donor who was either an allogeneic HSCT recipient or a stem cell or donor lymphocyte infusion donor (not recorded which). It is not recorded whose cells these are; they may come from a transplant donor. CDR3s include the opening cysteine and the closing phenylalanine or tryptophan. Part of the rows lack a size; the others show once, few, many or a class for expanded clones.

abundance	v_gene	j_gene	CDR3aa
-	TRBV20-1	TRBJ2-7	CSVRPWRGQAYEQYF
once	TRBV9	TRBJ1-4	CASSRGQGAEKLFF
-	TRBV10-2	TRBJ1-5	CASSSGILNQPQHF
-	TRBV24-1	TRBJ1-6	CATSWERQGEPLYNSPLHF
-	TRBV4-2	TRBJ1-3	CASSQVDRSGNTIYF
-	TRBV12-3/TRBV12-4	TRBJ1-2	CASRGGQGAFGYTF
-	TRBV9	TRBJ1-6	CASSASSREGSPLHF
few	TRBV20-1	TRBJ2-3	CSARAMGGSWDTQYF
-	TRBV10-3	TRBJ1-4	CAITPGGGEKLFF
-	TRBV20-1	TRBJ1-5	CSARQELSNQPQHF
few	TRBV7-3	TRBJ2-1	CASSLSSRAAQFF
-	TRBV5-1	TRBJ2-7	CASSSALGVAYEQYF
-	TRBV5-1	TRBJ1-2	CASSFAGTNYGYTF
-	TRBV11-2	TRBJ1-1	CASSLERANTEAFF
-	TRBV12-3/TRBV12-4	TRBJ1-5	CASSWGAFLPQHF
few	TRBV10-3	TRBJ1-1	CAISSQGGDGNAFF
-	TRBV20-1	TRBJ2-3	CSARGLWTSRGPDTQYF
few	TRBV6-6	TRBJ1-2	CASNKVGQGARGYTF
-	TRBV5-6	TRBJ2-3	CASSLGVSSTDTQYF
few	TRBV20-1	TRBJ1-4	CSARDSRFNEKLFF
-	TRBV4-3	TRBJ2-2	CASSQDIGGGANTGELFF
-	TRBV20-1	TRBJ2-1	CSGLAGEYNEQFF
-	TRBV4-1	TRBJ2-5	CASSQEHRAPQETQYF
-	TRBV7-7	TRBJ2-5	CASSLVAGGPRETQYF
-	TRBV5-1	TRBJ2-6	CASSRGLSYSGANVLTF
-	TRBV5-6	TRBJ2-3	CASSRGQGADTQYF
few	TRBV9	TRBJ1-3	CASSVGAGNSGNTIYF
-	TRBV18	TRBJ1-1	CASSPRTAKANTEAFF
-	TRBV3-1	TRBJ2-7	CASSQIWGQGSYEQYF
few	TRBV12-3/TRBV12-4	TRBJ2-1	CASSRNYNEQFF
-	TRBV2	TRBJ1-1	CASSRYRGGDTEAFF
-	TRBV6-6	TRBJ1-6	CASSYRRDLYNSPLHF
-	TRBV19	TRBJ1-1	CASSTGRLGTEAFF
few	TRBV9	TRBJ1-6	CASSVGVYNSPLHF
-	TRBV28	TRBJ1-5	CASSFGPGKGNQPQHF
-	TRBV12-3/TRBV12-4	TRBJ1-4	CASTPSRGAEKLFF
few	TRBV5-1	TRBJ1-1	CASSLEQGSEAFF
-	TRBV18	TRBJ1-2	CASSEQDYPPGGYTF
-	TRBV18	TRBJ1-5	CASSPLNSNQPQHF
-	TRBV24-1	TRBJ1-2	CATSDDRGASGYTF